This TCR beta chain was sequenced in a study of T cell responses to AZD1222 COVID-19 vaccine. On the study more broadly: Analyses pooled second doses at about 4 or about 12 weeks. Study-level findings and limits: All repertoire sampling was performed exclusively after the peak T cell response. Two doses of AZD1222 preceded a rise in Spike-specific TCR breadth and depth. Vaccine-associated CD4 TCRs spanned spike, dominant at 160-218 and 743-854.

On this clone: The antigen is not known.

Germline V gives CDR1 GTSNPN, CDR2 SVGIG (reference sequence). The CDR3 totals 12 residues. J lost 7 bases, V lost 8 bases, and 5 bases had no gene match. Method: immunoSEQ multiplex PCR; TCRdb's copy keeps in-frame clones and lacks some. The sample lists 150,000 to 200,000 clones, 92% seen once, with around 2.3% in the top ten. The chain uses TRBV30 and TRBJ2-7; 13 nucleotides agree with TRBD2. The receptor comes from an adult in good health. This specimen was peripheral blood, taken on day 0 of AZD1222 vaccination. CDR3 DNA sequence: TGTGCCCTAAGGACTAGCGGGAGAGAGCAGTACTTC. Its translation is CALRTSGREQYF.